Each of the 8 T cell receptor beta chains below was sequenced from the same sample in a study of blood T cells in healthy people across ages. Primed by a sample-barcoded 5' primer and a J-beta primer mix, a second PCR proceeded for about 6 to 12 cycles. TCRdb reanalysed the 5' RACE reads using MiXCR and keeps one entry per CDR3 protein. The sample records approximately 690,000 distinct CDR3 sequences, about 43% being singletons. Sequenced: blood. The receptors here all came from an elderly man in good health.

This clonotype occurred a few times. The chain is built from TRBV6-2 or TRBV6-3 and TRBJ1-2, with 9 positions matching TRBD1. CDR3 length: 13 residues. The germline CDR1 and CDR2 sequences are MNHEY and SVGEGT. V lost 6 bases and J lost 7; bases outside the gene matches: 6. CDR3 sequence: CASRARTGVGYTF. The CDR3 nucleotides read TGTGCCAGCAGAGCCCGGACAGGGGTTGGCTACACCTTC.

The CDR3 sequence: CASSPYSGSSYNEQFF. The CDR3 DNA reads as TGTGCCAGCAGCCCGTATTCGGGTAGCTCCTACAATGAGCAGTTCTTC. The rearrangement joins TRBV9 to TRBJ2-1; no firm D call. Germline CDR1 is SGDLS and CDR2 is YYNGEE. CDR3 size: 16 residues. V was pared by 4 bases and J by 0 bases, with 14 bases between. Drawing the rest from reference TRBV9 and TRBJ2-1, the complete variable domain is DSGVTQTPKHLITATGQRVTLRCSPRSGDLSVYWYQQSLDQGLQFLIQYYNGEERAKGNILERFSAQQFPDLHSELNLSSLELGDSALYFCASSPYSGSSYNEQFFGPGTRLTVL.

This sequence joins TRBV5-5 and TRBJ2-3; D is ambiguous. CDR1 SGHKS and CDR2 YYEKEE come from the germline V gene (reference sequence). The CDR3 consists of 14 residues. V lost 2 bases and J lost 6, with 13 bases in between. In DNA form, the CDR3 reads TGTGCCAGCAGCTTACAAGAGACCAAGGATACGCAGTATTTT. Its protein is CASSLQETKDTQYF.

This clonotype showed up many times. CDR3 DNA: TGTGCCAGCAGCTTACAGGCCGCGGCGGGAGGGGAGCAGTACTTC. Translation gives CASSLQAAAGGEQYF. The chain combines TRBV7-2 with TRBJ2-7; TRBD2 aligns across 9 bases. Germline CDR1 is SGHTA and CDR2 is FQGNSA. V dropped 2 bases and J dropped 7; count of bases not matched to a gene: 9. The CDR3 totals 15 residues.

The gene calls are TRBV11-1 and TRBJ2-2, with a possible D match to TRBD2 (6 bases). CDR1 SGHAT and CDR2 FQDESV come from the germline V gene (reference sequence). With 6 bases removed from V and 6 bases from J, the gap between germline ends came to 17 bases. This CDR3 is 15 amino acids long. The CDR3 region is CASSKNGWDSGELFF. The CDR3 DNA sequence: TGTGCCAGCAGTAAAAATGGGTGGGACTCCGGGGAGCTGTTTTTT.

This clonotype was counted many times. The chain joins TRBV27 to TRBJ2-7; weak D call: TRBD2 (6 bases). The CDR3 is made up of 13 amino acids. CDR1 MNHEY and CDR2 SMNVEV come from the germline V gene (reference sequence). The V gene lost 5 bases and the J gene lost 6 bases, with 14 bases spanning the gap. The CDR3 coding sequence is TGTGCCAGCAGTGGGGGACTGGGGGGCGAGCAGTACTTC. Its protein product is CASSGGLGGEQYF.

This chain uses TRBV9 with TRBJ2-7; no clear D gene. This CDR3 has 15 residues. From germline, CDR1 is SGDLS and CDR2 YYNGEE. V was cut by 1 base and J by 3 bases, with 14 bases left in between. The DNA for the CDR3 is TGTGCCAGCAGCGTAAGCCCAGGCTCCTTCTACGAGCAGTACTTC. Amino acids: CASSVSPGSFYEQYF.

The chain has TRBV20-1 and TRBJ1-2; D call uncertain. Looked up from germline, CDR1 is DFQATT and CDR2 is SNEGSKA (reference sequence). V was shortened by 3 bases and J by 4 bases, with 9 bases between the two germline ends. This CDR3 contains 12 residues. The CDR3 region is CSARAQTYGYTF. In DNA, the CDR3 is TGCAGTGCTAGGGCACAGACCTATGGCTACACCTTC.